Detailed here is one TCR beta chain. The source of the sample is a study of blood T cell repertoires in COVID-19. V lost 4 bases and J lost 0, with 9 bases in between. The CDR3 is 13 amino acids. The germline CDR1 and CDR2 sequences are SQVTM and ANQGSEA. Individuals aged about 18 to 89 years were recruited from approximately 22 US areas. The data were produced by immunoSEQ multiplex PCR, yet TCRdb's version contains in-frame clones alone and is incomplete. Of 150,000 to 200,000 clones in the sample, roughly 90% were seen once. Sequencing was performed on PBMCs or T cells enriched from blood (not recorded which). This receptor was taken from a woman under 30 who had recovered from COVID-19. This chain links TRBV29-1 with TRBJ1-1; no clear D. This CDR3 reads CSVAENMNTEAFF. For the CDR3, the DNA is TGCAGCGTTGCCGAAAACATGAACACTGAAGCTTTCTTT.